One and the same sample provided the 2 T cell receptor beta chains below, sequenced in a study of early T cells in non-severe SARS-CoV-2 infection. TCRdb re-derived calls from the 5' RACE reads in MiXCR, one entry per CDR3 protein. Here the sample spans about 39,000 distinct CDR3 sequences, 7% to 8% being singletons. The sample taken for sequencing was whole blood. All receptors come from an adult who was a healthcare worker with PCR-confirmed SARS-CoV-2 infection or an uninfected control (not recorded which).

This clonotype was seen at least ten times. The V gene is TRBV29-1, the J gene TRBJ1-2; D ambiguous. Germline V gene data show CDR1 as SQVTM and CDR2 as ANQGSEA. Trimming removed 6 bases from V and 6 bases from J, with 17 bases in between. The CDR3 totals 13 residues. CDR3 sequence reads: CSVPPGPYHGYTF. CDR3 DNA sequence: TGCAGCGTGCCACCTGGGCCCTACCATGGCTACACCTTC. Full variable domain (missing parts from reference TRBV29-1 and TRBJ1-2): SAVISQKPSRDICQRGTSLTIQCQVDSQVTMMFWYRQQPGQSLTLIATANQGSEATYESGFVIDKFPISRPNLTFSTLTVSNMSPEDSSIYLCSVPPGPYHGYTFGSGTRLTVV.

The sample holds a few counts of this clonotype. The gene calls are TRBV2 and TRBJ2-1; D is unresolved. The V end lost 2 bases, the J end lost 7 bases, and 9 bases lay between the germline ends. The CDR3 runs to 13 residues. Germline values: CDR1 SNHLY, CDR2 FYNNEI. The CDR3 nucleotides are TGTGCCAGCAGTGAACCCATTTTGAATGAGCAGTTCTTC. Protein: CASSEPILNEQFF.